This TCR beta chain appears in the sequencing data of a study of T cell responses to AZD1222 COVID-19 vaccine. Whole-study findings and limits: Only 5 to 7 AZD1222 recipients tested seropositive at baseline. Reports indicate that nearly half of spike-specific TCRs are directed at unmutated variant regions. Repertoire sampling occurred only after the peak T cell response. Dominant CD4 TCR responses targeted spike regions 160-218 and 743-854.

In the case of this clone: No antigen is known for it.

CDR3 length: 15 amino acids. V was trimmed by 7 bases and J by 0 bases, leaving 15 bases between them. Germline CDR1 and CDR2: LNHDA and SQIVND (reference sequence). The protocol was immunoSEQ multiplex PCR, while the TCRdb copy is restricted to in-frame clones and leaves out a portion. The sample holds roughly 130,000 clones; 94% are singletons and the top ten take around 7%. The sequencing used peripheral blood, collected on day 0 of AZD1222 vaccination. The genes are TRBV19 and TRBJ1-1; weak D call: TRBD1 (6 bases). The TCR comes from an adult in good health. The CDR3 here is CASTISQGMNTEAFF. The CDR3 nucleotides read TGTGCCAGTACCATTTCTCAGGGGATGAACACTGAAGCTTTCTTT.